This is a list of T cell receptor beta chains from one sample in a study of blood T cell repertoires in COVID-19. Method: immunoSEQ multiplex PCR; TCRdb's copy keeps in-frame clones and lacks some. The sample lists about 250,000 clones, 85% occurring once. Sample: peripheral blood. The receptors originated from a man over 45 with COVID-19, enrolled during active disease. CDR3s include the opening cysteine and the closing phenylalanine or tryptophan. The D gene is left open where the match is weak. Part of the rows lack a size; the others show once, few, many or a class for expanded clones.

clone_size,v_call,j_call,d_call,cdr3_aa,cdr3_nt
-,TRBV4-1,TRBJ1-1,-,CASSQDSRGTNTEAFF,TGCGCCAGCAGCCAAGATAGTCGGGGGACGAACACTGAAGCTTTCTTT
-,TRBV7-2,TRBJ2-1,TRBD2,CASSPTSGGSSYNEQFF,TGTGCCAGCAGCCCTACTAGCGGGGGGAGCTCTTACAATGAGCAGTTCTTC
-,TRBV28,TRBJ1-2,TRBD1,CASSFPGQGAVGYTF,TGTGCCAGCAGTTTCCCTGGACAGGGGGCGGTTGGCTACACCTTC
-,TRBV4-1,TRBJ1-2,-,CASSHLNYGYTF,TGCGCCAGCAGCCACCTAAACTATGGCTACACCTTC
-,TRBV5-6,TRBJ1-4,-,CASSRRVVRSNEKLFF,TGTGCCAGCAGCCGCAGGGTGGTCCGGTCTAATGAAAAACTGTTTTTT
-,TRBV28,TRBJ1-5,TRBD1,CASSYGQGADNQPQHF,TGTGCCAGCAGCTATGGACAGGGGGCGGACAATCAGCCCCAGCATTTT
-,TRBV11-3,TRBJ2-1,TRBD2,CASSIGGGSYNEQFF,TGTGCCAGCAGCATCGGGGGGGGCTCCTACAATGAGCAGTTCTTC
-,TRBV18,TRBJ2-7,TRBD1,CASSPTAGGISGEQYF,TGTGCCAGCTCACCAACAGCAGGGGGTATATCGGGAGAGCAGTACTTC
-,TRBV24-1,TRBJ1-3,TRBD1,CATSTGVGNTIYF,TGTGCCACCAGCACAGGGGTAGGAAACACCATATATTTT
-,TRBV6-5,TRBJ1-2,TRBD1,CASRSPGQGNSGYTF,TGTGCCAGCAGGTCCCCGGGACAGGGGAACTCCGGCTACACCTTC
-,TRBV28,TRBJ1-2,-,CASSLAGRGGNYGYTF,TGTGCCAGCAGTTTAGCGGGCCGGGGGGGAAACTATGGCTACACCTTC
-,TRBV4-3,TRBJ1-6,TRBD1,CASSQDRQGGYSPLHF,TGCGCCAGCAGCCAAGATCGTCAGGGGGGATATTCACCCCTCCACTTT
-,TRBV30,TRBJ1-1,-,CAWREVNTEAFF,TGTGCCTGGAGAGAGGTGAACACTGAAGCTTTCTTT
-,TRBV20-1,TRBJ1-2,TRBD1,CSAGQGGYTF,TGCAGTGCTGGACAGGGTGGCTACACCTTC
-,TRBV19,TRBJ2-1,-,CASSIRQDSYNEQFF,TGTGCCAGTAGTATCCGGCAGGACTCCTACAATGAGCAGTTCTTC
-,TRBV7-2,TRBJ1-4,-,CASSSQVGPGEKLFF,TGTGCCAGCAGCTCTCAAGTTGGTCCCGGTGAAAAACTGTTTTTT
-,TRBV3-1/TRBV3-2,TRBJ2-7,TRBD1,CASSILGTGAGEQYF,TGTGCCAGCAGCATTTTAGGGACAGGGGCGGGCGAGCAGTACTTC
-,TRBV9,TRBJ1-1,-,CASSQGTPNQASEAFF,TGTGCCAGCAGCCAGGGGACACCCAATCAAGCCAGTGAAGCTTTCTTT
-,TRBV4-2,TRBJ1-4,-,CASSQDTQGLTLNEKLFF,TGTGCCAGCAGCCAAGATACCCAGGGCCTAACGTTGAATGAAAAACTGTTTTTT
-,TRBV2,TRBJ2-7,TRBD1,CASRGGQVPYEQYF,TGTGCCAGCAGGGGGGGACAGGTTCCCTACGAGCAGTACTTC
-,TRBV7-9,TRBJ2-5,-,CASNILAQGPRTQYF,TGTGCCAGCAACATCCTGGCCCAGGGGCCGAGGACCCAGTACTTC
-,TRBV9,TRBJ2-1,TRBD2,CASSAVAGGGGEQFF,TGTGCCAGCAGCGCCGTAGCGGGGGGGGGAGGTGAGCAGTTCTTC
-,TRBV10-1,TRBJ2-5,-,CASSDEDSETQYF,TGCGCCAGCAGTGACGAGGATTCGGAGACCCAGTACTTC
-,TRBV24-1,TRBJ2-5,TRBD1,CATSDPTGFETQYF,TGTGCCACCAGTGATCCGACAGGGTTCGAGACCCAGTACTTC
-,TRBV7-9,TRBJ2-1,-,CASSPMRGGNNEQFF,TGTGCCAGCAGCCCAATGCGGGGCGGGAACAATGAGCAGTTCTTC
once,TRBV5-1,TRBJ2-5,-,CASTVQGAGETQYF,TGCGCCAGCACTGTGCAGGGTGCGGGGGAGACCCAGTACTTC
-,TRBV18,TRBJ1-5,-,CASSPFTARNQPQHF,TGTGCCAGCTCACCATTCACAGCCCGCAATCAGCCCCAGCATTTT
-,TRBV4-1,TRBJ1-6,TRBD1,CATAQGVINSPLHF,TGCGCCACCGCCCAGGGGGTTATTAATTCACCCCTCCACTTT
-,TRBV2,TRBJ1-5,-,CASRMEGRQPQHF,TGTGCCAGCAGGATGGAGGGGAGACAGCCCCAGCATTTT
-,TRBV12-3/TRBV12-4,TRBJ1-1,-,CASTQMGRTYAFF,TGTGCCAGCACTCAAATGGGGAGGACGTACGCTTTCTTT
-,TRBV11-1,TRBJ2-7,TRBD1,CASSLAGTGGTYEQYF,TGTGCCAGCAGCTTAGCCGGGACAGGGGGAACTTACGAGCAGTACTTC
few,TRBV4-1,TRBJ2-1,-,CASSQTGKPNEQFF,TGCGCCAGCAGCCAGACAGGAAAGCCCAATGAGCAGTTCTTC
-,TRBV19,TRBJ2-1,TRBD1,CASTSTVDRVYNEQFF,TGTGCCAGTACCTCGACCGTAGACAGGGTGTACAATGAGCAGTTCTTC